This T cell receptor (beta chain) was recorded in a study of blood T cell repertoires in COVID-19. Study overall: Specimens from acute and convalescent COVID-19 originated in the United States, Italy and Spain. In each case, the material was cDNA or gDNA derived from T cells, B-cell-depleted T cells, or PBMCs.

Per the study methods: Counts of nucleated cells, estimated from reference gene primer amplification, were obtained. TCRdb's copy holds only in-frame clones and misses some; the assay was immunoSEQ multiplex PCR. V and J calls and clone size are copied from that table; D and trimming were computed from the DNA. The sample carries approximately 140,000 clones, roughly 88% recorded once. CDR1 KGHDR and CDR2 SFDVKD come from the germline V gene. The CDR3 is 16 residues long. Trimming took 4 bases from V and 2 from J; bases not matched to a gene: 6. The source of this sequence is a human donor in a cohort sampled during active COVID-19. The J gene is TRBJ2-2, the V gene TRBV24-1; 7 bases map to TRBD1. Sequencing was carried out using peripheral blood. Written as DNA, the CDR3 is TGTGCCACCAGTGACCCCGGACAGGACAACACCGGGGAGCTGTTTTTT. It codes for CATSDPGQDNTGELFF.